This T cell receptor beta chain was obtained from a study of OX40 agonist ivuxolimab in advanced cancers. Overall study context: Past anti-PD-1, anti-PD-L1 or anti-CTLA-4 therapy was accepted, and 40% to 45% had received some. Findings of the study overall: Among patients with partial responses at 0.1-3.0 mg/kg, clonal expansion was among the lowest.

Sequencing used immunoSEQ multiplex PCR; TCRdb keeps in-frame clones, though not all of them. The sample includes several thousand clones, 75% to 85% seen only once; the top ten take 19%. Turning to this clone: Antigen specificity is unknown.

This TCR was sampled from an adult with an advanced solid tumor such as melanoma, head and neck, liver or kidney cancer. The specimen was CD4+ or CD8+ T cells sorted from blood, collected in a trial of the OX40 agonist ivuxolimab.

In DNA, the CDR3 is TGTGCCAGCAGATTAACAGGGGACTACGAGCAGTACTTC. It codes for CASRLTGDYEQYF. The rearrangement joins TRBV6-9 to TRBJ2-7; 7 bases line up with TRBD1. In germline, CDR1 is MNHGY, CDR2 SVAAGI. V shed 6 bases, J shed 3 bases, and the junction held 5 bases outside the gene matches. The length of the CDR3 is 13 residues.